The rows below give T cell receptor beta chains drawn from one sample of a study of early T cells in non-severe SARS-CoV-2 infection. TCRdb re-analysed the 5' RACE reads in MiXCR, keeping a single row per CDR3 protein. The sample has tens of thousands of distinct CDR3 sequences, roughly 4.1% seen once; the top ten hold around 5.6%. Sample: whole blood. The receptors were sampled from an adult who was a healthcare worker with PCR-confirmed SARS-CoV-2 infection or an uninfected control (not recorded which). Both conserved end residues are part of each CDR3. D genes are given only for firm matches. Size tells how often a clone was seen (once, few, many) or the class of an expanded clone, and some rows leave it out.

many	TRBJ2-1	TRBD2	TRBV27	16	TGTGCCAGCAGTACGGGGACTAGCGGGGCCTACAATGAGCAGTTCTTC	CASSTGTSGAYNEQFF
many	TRBJ1-2	NA	TRBV29-1	13	TGCAGCGTAGTAAGAGAGGTCCACTATGGCTACACCTTC	CSVVREVHYGYTF
many	TRBJ2-1	NA	TRBV30	15	TGTGCCTGGAGTACCAGCGGCAGCTCCTACAATGAGCAGTTCTTC	CAWSTSGSSYNEQFF
many	TRBJ2-7	TRBD1	TRBV7-6	15	TGTGCCAGCAGCCCGGGGACAGGGGATACCTACGAGCAGTACTTC	CASSPGTGDTYEQYF
many	TRBJ1-5	NA	TRBV7-9	13	TGTGCCAGCAGCTTAAACTGGAATCAGCCCCAGCATTTT	CASSLNWNQPQHF
many	TRBJ1-2	TRBD1	TRBV29-1	14	TGCAGCGTGATCACCGGGACAGGGGGCTATGGCTACACCTTC	CSVITGTGGYGYTF
many	TRBJ1-1	NA	TRBV6-2/TRBV6-3	14	TGTGCCAGCAGCTCGGGACGTATGAACACTGAAGCTTTCTTT	CASSSGRMNTEAFF
few	TRBJ2-5	NA	TRBV6-4	12	TGTGCCAGCGTGACAGGAGTGGAGACCCAGTACTTC	CASVTGVETQYF
few	TRBJ1-6	NA	TRBV7-6	15	TGTGCCAGCAGCCCTCAGACGTCCTATAATTCACCCCTCCACTTT	CASSPQTSYNSPLHF
many	TRBJ2-5	NA	TRBV27	14	TGTGCCAGCAGTCCCAGGGACCCCCAAGAGACCCAGTACTTC	CASSPRDPQETQYF
many	TRBJ2-7	TRBD1	TRBV11-2	15	TGTGCCAGCAGCGGAATGGACAGGGGAAGCGACGAGCAGTACTTC	CASSGMDRGSDEQYF
many	TRBJ1-1	NA	TRBV3-1	15	TGTGCCAGCAGCCAAGCTCTCATGTTTAGCACTGAAGCTTTCTTT	CASSQALMFSTEAFF
once	TRBJ2-3	NA	TRBV7-2	16	TGTGCCAGCAGCCCACGGACGCTCCCTAGCACAGATACGCAGTATTTT	CASSPRTLPSTDTQYF
many	TRBJ2-3	TRBD2	TRBV6-5	15	TGTGCCAGCAGTTACTCTGGGGGGGTCACAGATACGCAGTATTTT	CASSYSGGVTDTQYF
many	TRBJ2-5	TRBD2	TRBV5-1	17	TGCGCCAGCAGCTTGCGTCTAGCGGGGGACCCCCAAGAGACCCAGTACTTC	CASSLRLAGDPQETQYF
many	TRBJ2-1	NA	TRBV7-8	14	TGTGCCAGCAGCGCCCGGGTGTCCTACAATGAGCAGTTCTTC	CASSARVSYNEQFF
NA	TRBJ2-2	NA	TRBV6-5	16	TGTGCCAGCAGTTACTCGCGGGGGCCGAACACCGGGGAGCTGTTTTTT	CASSYSRGPNTGELFF
many	TRBJ2-1	TRBD2	TRBV27	15	TGTGCCAGCAGTTTGGGACTAGCGGGGCTCAATGAGCAGTTCTTC	CASSLGLAGLNEQFF
few	TRBJ1-2	TRBD1	TRBV6-1	15	TGTGCCACCCGGGACAGGCTCTTAGTCGGCTATGGCTACACCTTC	CATRDRLLVGYGYTF
medium-sized	TRBJ1-2	NA	TRBV12-3/TRBV12-4	15	TGTGCCAGCAGTTCGGTGGTCCGTGCTAACTATGGCTACACCTTC	CASSSVVRANYGYTF
medium-sized	TRBJ2-6	NA	TRBV20-1	14	TGCAGTGCCTGGGGGGCCTCTGGGGCCAACGTCCTGACTTTC	CSAWGASGANVLTF
many	TRBJ1-1	NA	TRBV7-2	14	TGTGCCAGCAGAATGGACAGCCGGGGTACTGAAGCTTTCTTT	CASRMDSRGTEAFF
many	TRBJ1-1	TRBD1	TRBV5-5	16	TGTGCCAGCAGCCCCGTATCGCACAGGGGATCCACTGAAGCTTTCTTT	CASSPVSHRGSTEAFF
many	TRBJ1-4	NA	TRBV10-2	15	TGCGCCAGCAGTGAGTCCGGAAGGTCTAATGAAAAACTGTTTTTT	CASSESGRSNEKLFF
many	TRBJ1-1	NA	TRBV28	12	TGTGCCAGCAGATCTACCTTAAATGAAGCTTTCTTT	CASRSTLNEAFF
few	TRBJ1-1	NA	TRBV6-2/TRBV6-3	16	TGTGCCAGCAGACGATCCTCCCGCGGGTCCAAAACTGAAGCTTTCTTT	CASRRSSRGSKTEAFF
many	TRBJ2-3	TRBD2	TRBV3-1	14	TGTGCCAGCAGCCAAGACGCTAGCGGAGATACGCAGTATTTT	CASSQDASGDTQYF
many	TRBJ2-5	TRBD1	TRBV4-3	14	TGCGCCAGCAGCCAAGTGACAGGGGTAGAGACCCAGTACTTC	CASSQVTGVETQYF
many	TRBJ2-7	NA	TRBV12-3/TRBV12-4	14	TGTGCCAGCAGCTCCCGGGACATTATCTACGAGCAGTACTTC	CASSSRDIIYEQYF
many	TRBJ1-3	NA	TRBV7-6	14	TGTGCCAGCAGCCAAATAAGTTCTGGAAACACCATATATTTT	CASSQISSGNTIYF
many	TRBJ2-2	NA	TRBV28	13	TGTGCCAGCAGATTCCAGGGTCCCGGGGAGCTGTTTTTT	CASRFQGPGELFF
many	TRBJ1-2	TRBD1	TRBV5-1	15	TGCGCCAGCAGCTTGGAACCGGGACAGGGGGATGGCTACACCTTC	CASSLEPGQGDGYTF
many	TRBJ2-1	NA	TRBV7-9	16	TGTGCCAGCAGCTTATCACAGACCTTCTCCTACAATGAGCAGTTCTTC	CASSLSQTFSYNEQFF
many	TRBJ2-1	TRBD2	TRBV7-9	16	TGTGCCAGCAGCCCTAATCGACTAGCGGGGGACAATGAGCAGTTCTTC	CASSPNRLAGDNEQFF
many	TRBJ2-7	NA	TRBV7-9	13	TGTGCCAGCAGCTTCAGGAACTCCTACGAGCAGTACTTC	CASSFRNSYEQYF
many	TRBJ2-5	NA	TRBV15	16	TGTGCCACCAGCAGAGATGTAAGTCAGCGGCAAGAGACCCAGTACTTC	CATSRDVSQRQETQYF
many	TRBJ2-5	NA	TRBV12-3/TRBV12-4	14	TGTGCCAGCAGTTTAAGGCTTGTCGGAGAGACCCAGTACTTC	CASSLRLVGETQYF
NA	TRBJ2-1	TRBD1	TRBV25-1	16	TGTGCCAGCAGAGGGGACAGGGGGGTGAGGTACAATGAGCAGTTCTTC	CASRGDRGVRYNEQFF
many	TRBJ1-5	NA	TRBV5-1	14	TGCGCCAGCAGCGCCGGGACACCTAATCAGCCCCAGCATTTT	CASSAGTPNQPQHF
many	TRBJ2-1	NA	TRBV27	13	TGTGCCAGCAGTTCCGACAGATACAATGAGCAGTTCTTC	CASSSDRYNEQFF
NA	TRBJ2-5	TRBD2	TRBV5-1	15	TGCGCCAGCAGCTTGGCCGGGACTAACCAAGAGACCCAGTACTTC	CASSLAGTNQETQYF
many	TRBJ2-1	NA	TRBV7-3	15	TGTGCCAGCAGCTTGGGGGGTATGGGCTACAATGAGCAGTTCTTC	CASSLGGMGYNEQFF
medium-sized	TRBJ2-3	NA	TRBV29-1	13	TGCAGCGTTGCTGGAAAGAACACAGATACGCAGTATTTT	CSVAGKNTDTQYF
few	TRBJ1-3	NA	TRBV7-2	15	TGTGCCAGCAGCCCGAGGGAGGGGGCTGGAAACACCATATATTTT	CASSPREGAGNTIYF
many	TRBJ2-3	TRBD2	TRBV19	15	TGTGCCAGTAGTCATCGTCCAGCGGGGGAAGATACGCAGTATTTT	CASSHRPAGEDTQYF
NA	TRBJ2-4	NA	TRBV28	13	TGTGCCAGCAGTTTACCCGACAGAAACATTCAGTACTTC	CASSLPDRNIQYF
many	TRBJ1-1	NA	TRBV3-1	14	TGTGCCAGCAGCCAAGGAAGTAGGGTTACTGAAGCTTTCTTT	CASSQGSRVTEAFF
many	TRBJ2-3	NA	TRBV7-6	16	TGTGCCAGCAGCTTACCCCAAGAAGGTAGCACAGATACGCAGTATTTT	CASSLPQEGSTDTQYF
many	TRBJ2-7	NA	TRBV11-2	13	TGTGCCAGCAGCTTAGTGTTGGGCTACGAGCAGTACTTC	CASSLVLGYEQYF
many	TRBJ2-3	NA	TRBV7-6	15	TGTGCCAGCAGCTTTGATGGGGCTAGCACAGATACGCAGTATTTT	CASSFDGASTDTQYF
few	TRBJ2-1	NA	TRBV7-9	13	TGTGCCAGCATTCCCGGGGCCCTCAATGAGCAGTTCTTC	CASIPGALNEQFF
many	TRBJ2-3	NA	TRBV7-8	15	TGTGCCAGCGGTCGGTGGACAGTGGCAGCAGATACGCAGTATTTT	CASGRWTVAADTQYF